This T cell receptor (beta chain) comes out of a study of T cell responses to AZD1222 COVID-19 vaccine. Study findings and constraints: Vaccine-related CD4 TCRs covered spike, predominating at 160-218 and 743-854. It was only after the peak T cell response that any repertoires were sampled. Most donors were white British, females outnumbered males, and clonal diversity was possibly underestimated.

V lost 0 bases and J lost 4, with 10 bases in between. Per germline, CDR1 SGHRS and CDR2 YFSETQ. This CDR3 is 14 amino acids long. This table comes from immunoSEQ multiplex PCR, and its TCRdb copy is limited to in-frame clones, with some not included. The sample contains 90,000 to 120,000 clones, roughly 91% of which appear only once. A note on this clone: The antigen remains unidentified.

This sample comprised peripheral blood, obtained on day 0 of AZD1222 vaccination. The receptor's source is an adult in good health. V and J are TRBV5-1 and TRBJ1-2; the D gene is possibly TRBD1 (5 bases). DNA of the CDR3: TGCGCCAGCAGCTTGGGGGGCAGGGCCTATGGCTACACCTTC. This translates into CASSLGGRAYGYTF.